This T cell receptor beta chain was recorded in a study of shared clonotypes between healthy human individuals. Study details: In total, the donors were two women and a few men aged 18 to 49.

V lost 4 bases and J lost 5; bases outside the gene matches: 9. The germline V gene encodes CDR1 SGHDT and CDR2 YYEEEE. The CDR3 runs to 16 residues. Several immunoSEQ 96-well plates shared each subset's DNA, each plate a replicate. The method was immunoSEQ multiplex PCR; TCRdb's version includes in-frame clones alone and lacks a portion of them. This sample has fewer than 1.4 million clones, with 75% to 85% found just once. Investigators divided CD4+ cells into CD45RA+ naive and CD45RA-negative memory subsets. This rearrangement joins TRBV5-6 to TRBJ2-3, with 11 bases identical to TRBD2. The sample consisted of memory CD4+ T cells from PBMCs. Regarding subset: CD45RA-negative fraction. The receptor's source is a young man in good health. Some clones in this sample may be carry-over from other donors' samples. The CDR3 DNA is TGTGCCAGCAGCCGAGTAGCGGGAGGGCCTGGAGATACGCAGTATTTT. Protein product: CASSRVAGGPGDTQYF.